The present entry profiles one T cell receptor (beta chain) with its context. Antigen unknown. Unique molecular identifiers were built into the TCR beta cDNA libraries. Via MiXCR, TCRdb re-called the PCR reads, giving one row per CDR3 protein. The sample holds 750,000 to 950,000 distinct CDR3 sequences, approximately 53% seen once. J lost 15 bases, V lost 5 bases, and 8 bases had no gene match. This CDR3 is 11 amino acids long. The V gene's germline CDR1 is DFQATT and CDR2 SNEGSKA (reference sequence). This sample is part of a study of post-analysis software for immune sequencing data. Whole-study context: As for disease course, relapsing-remitting, secondary progressive and progressive-relapsing multiple sclerosis were all included.

Study-level results: Same-batch samples co-clustered strongly by F measure. Controls showed significantly higher normalized Chao1 diversity than did multiple sclerosis patients. Five TRBV segments, TRBV5-6, TRBV5-1 and TRBV20-1 among them, were found more frequent in patients than controls.

The V call is TRBV20-1, the J call TRBJ2-1; 9 nucleotides line up with TRBD2. The sequence came from a girl aged 10 to 17 with multiple sclerosis. Sequencing was performed on blood. Written as DNA, the CDR3 is TGCAGTGCTTTAAGCGGGAGGAGTCTGTTCTTC. Protein sequence: CSALSGRSLFF.